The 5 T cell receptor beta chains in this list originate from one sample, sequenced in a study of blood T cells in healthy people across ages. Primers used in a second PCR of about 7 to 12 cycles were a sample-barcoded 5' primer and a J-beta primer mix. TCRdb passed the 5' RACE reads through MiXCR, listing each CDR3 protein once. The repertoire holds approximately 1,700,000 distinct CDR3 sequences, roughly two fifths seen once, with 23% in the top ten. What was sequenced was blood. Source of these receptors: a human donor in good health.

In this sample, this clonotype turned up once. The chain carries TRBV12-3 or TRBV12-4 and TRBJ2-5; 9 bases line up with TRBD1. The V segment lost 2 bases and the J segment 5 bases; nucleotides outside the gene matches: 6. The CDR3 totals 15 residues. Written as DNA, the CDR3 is TGTGCCAGCAGTTTATCGGGGACAGGGCGGGAGACCCAGTACTTC. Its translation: CASSLSGTGRETQYF.

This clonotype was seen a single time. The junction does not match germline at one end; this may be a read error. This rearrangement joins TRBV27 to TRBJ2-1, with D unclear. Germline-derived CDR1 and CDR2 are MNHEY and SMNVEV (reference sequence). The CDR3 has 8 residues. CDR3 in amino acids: CVSSWGFF. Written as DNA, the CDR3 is TGTGTCAGCAGCTGGGGGTTCTTC.

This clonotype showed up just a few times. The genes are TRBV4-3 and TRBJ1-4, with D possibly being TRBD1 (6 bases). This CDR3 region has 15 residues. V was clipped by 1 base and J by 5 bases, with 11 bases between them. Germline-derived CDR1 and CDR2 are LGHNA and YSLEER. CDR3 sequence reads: CASSQVDRGNEKLFF. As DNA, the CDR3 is TGCGCCAGCAGCCAAGTGGATAGGGGGAATGAAAAACTGTTTTTT.

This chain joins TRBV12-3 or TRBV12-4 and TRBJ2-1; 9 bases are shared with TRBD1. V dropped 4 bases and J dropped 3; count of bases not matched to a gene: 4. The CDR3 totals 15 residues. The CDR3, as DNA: TGTGCCAGCAGTTGGACGACAGGGGGCTACAATGAGCAGTTCTTC. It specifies CASSWTTGGYNEQFF.

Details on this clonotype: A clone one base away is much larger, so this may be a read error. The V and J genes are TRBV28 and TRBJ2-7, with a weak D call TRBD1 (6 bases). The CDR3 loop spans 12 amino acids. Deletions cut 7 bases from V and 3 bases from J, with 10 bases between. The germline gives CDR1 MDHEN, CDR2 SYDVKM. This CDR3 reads CASNQDSYEQYF. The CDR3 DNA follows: TGTGCCAGCAACCAGGACAGCTACGAGCAGTACTTC.